This passage covers 21 T cell receptor beta chains from one sample sequenced in a study of cytomegalovirus exposure and HLA in healthy donors. Primers: 60 Vbeta forward and 13 Jbeta reverse. Here immunoSEQ multiplex PCR was the method, and the copy in TCRdb shows in-frame clones only, minus some. The table has 160,000 or so clones, roughly 85% seen once. Material: PBMCs. The receptors derive from a man aged 18 to 29 in good health and CMV-seropositive.

As regards this clone: The conserved phenylalanine or tryptophan normally closing the CDR3 is absent here, so this likely arose from a read error. The V and J genes are TRBV5-3 and TRBJ1-6, with 8 positions matching TRBD1. TRBV5-3 is an ORF; its function is uncertain. The CDR3 covers 17 residues. The trim removed 3 bases at V and 7 bases at J, leaving 12 bases unmatched. CDR3 in amino acids: CARSSPGQVPGNSPLHL. Here the CDR3 DNA reads TGTGCCAGAAGCTCGCCGGGACAGGTCCCGGGGAATTCACCCCTCCACCTT.

V usage is TRBV13 and J usage is TRBJ1-4, with D hard to call. Germline CDR1 is PRHDT and CDR2 is FYEKMQ (reference sequence). The V end was cut by 0 bases, the J end by 3 bases, with 8 bases between. The CDR3 runs 15 residues. CDR3 bases: TGTGCCAGCAGCTTAGGGCGCTCGGCTAATGAAAAACTGTTTTTT. Translating it yields CASSLGRSANEKLFF.

The chain combines TRBV7-2 with TRBJ2-7, with 8 bases aligning to TRBD1. The germline V gene has CDR1 SGHTA and CDR2 FQGNSA. This CDR3 is built from 15 residues. After removal of 4 bases from V and 4 bases from J, the junction contained 9 bases not matched to a gene. The CDR3 nucleotides are TGTGCCAGCAGCTATGGAACAGGGGGAGGTTACGAGCAGTACTTC. This translates into CASSYGTGGGYEQYF.

V gene TRBV10-3 combines with J gene TRBJ2-3; D ambiguous. CDR3 length equals 13 residues. Germline loops: CDR1 ENHRY, CDR2 SYGVKD. The V end lost 6 bases, the J end lost 0 bases, and 7 bases lay between the germline ends. CDR3 nucleotide sequence: TGTGCCATCAGAAACGGTAGCACAGATACGCAGTATTTT. This translates into CAIRNGSTDTQYF.

The chain joins TRBV10-2 to TRBJ1-5, with a weak D call TRBD1 (5 bases). There are 15 residues in the CDR3. V lost 2 bases and J 1 base, leaving 9 bases between the germline ends. Germline-derived CDR1 and CDR2 are WSHSY and SAAADI. CDR3 amino acids: CASSEGRVSNQPQHF. CDR3 DNA sequence: TGCGCCAGCAGTGAGGGCAGGGTGAGCAATCAGCCCCAGCATTTT.

This chain joins TRBV30 and TRBJ1-5; possible D gene TRBD1, 6 bases. V was pared by 2 bases and J by 7 bases, with 18 bases between. The CDR3 contains 15 residues. Germline CDR1 GTSNPN, CDR2 SVGIG (reference sequence). The CDR3 sequence: CAWSPDWEGGQPQHF. The CDR3 DNA sequence: TGTGCCTGGAGTCCAGACTGGGAGGGGGGCCAGCCCCAGCATTTT.

The chain recombines TRBV6-1 with TRBJ2-3; D remains ambiguous. CDR1 is MNHNS, CDR2 SASEGT, per germline. Trimming took off 4 bases at V and 3 bases at J, with 14 bases between the two ends. The CDR3 runs 15 residues. The CDR3 nucleotides read TGTGCCAGCAGTGTGACCAGTGGGCTAACAGATACGCAGTATTTT. This translates into CASSVTSGLTDTQYF.

The CDR3 loop reads CASSRTGRNEKLFF. The DNA for the CDR3 is TGTGCCAGCAGTAGGACAGGCCGTAATGAAAAACTGTTTTTT. This chain connects TRBV2 to TRBJ1-4; 7 nucleotides match TRBD1. The ends lost 5 bases at V and 4 bases at J; junction bases unmatched: 4. CDR1 is SNHLY and CDR2 is FYNNEI in the germline V gene. The CDR3 has 14 amino acids.

The chain uses TRBV4-1 and TRBJ2-7, with a possible D match to TRBD1 (6 bases). CDR1 and CDR2 (germline): MGHRA, YSYEKL. V was pared by 2 bases and J by 3 bases, with 23 bases between. The CDR3 extends over 18 amino acids. The CDR3 region is CASSQTNFIGTSFYEQYF. CDR3 coding DNA: TGCGCCAGCAGCCAAACCAACTTTATCGGGACAAGCTTCTACGAGCAGTACTTC.

This clone was seen once. The sample carries other DNA sequences with the same CDR3. The V call is TRBV15, the J call TRBJ2-5; 10 nucleotides match TRBD1. The trim removed 1 base at V and 5 bases at J, leaving 4 bases unmatched. The germline gives CDR1 LNHNV, CDR2 YYDKDF (reference sequence). CDR3 length: 15 residues. Here the CDR3 DNA reads TGTGCCACCAGCAGAGGACAGGGGGCAGGGGAGACCCAGTACTTC. This encodes CATSRGQGAGETQYF.

This chain links TRBV13 with TRBJ2-3; D is possibly TRBD2 (7 bases). Trimming stripped 5 bases from V and 14 bases from J, with 17 bases between. Per germline, CDR1 PRHDT and CDR2 FYEKMQ (reference sequence). CDR3 size: 12 residues. The DNA for the CDR3 is TGTGCCAGCAGCCCGGGGGGCCAGGAGAGGTATTTT. This gives the protein CASSPGGQERYF. Using reference TRBV13 and TRBJ2-3 for the parts outside the CDR3, the full variable domain is AAGVIQSPRHLIKEKRETATLKCYPIPRHDTVYWYQQGPGQDPQFLISFYEKMQSDKGSIPDRFSAQQFSDYHSELNMSSLELGDSALYFCASSPGGQERYFGPGTRLTVL.

The V gene is TRBV11-2, the J gene TRBJ2-3, with a tentative D call TRBD2 (5 bases). Trimming shortened V by 5 bases and J by 4 bases, and 16 bases separated the two germline ends. CDR1 SGHAT and CDR2 FQNNGV come from the germline V gene. The CDR3 loop spans 15 amino acids. In DNA, the CDR3 is TGTGCCAGCAGCCTCACGGGATCCCAACCAGATACGCAGTATTTT. Translating gives CASSLTGSQPDTQYF.

The chain recombines TRBV7-9 with TRBJ1-1, with D possibly being TRBD1 (5 bases). The V gene lost 2 bases and the J gene lost 5 bases, with 12 bases spanning the gap. The CDR3 is 14 amino acids. CDR1 is SEHNR and CDR2 is FQNEAQ in the germline V gene (reference sequence). The CDR3 sequence is CASSLSGVGTEAFF. CDR3 nucleotide sequence: TGTGCCAGCAGCTTATCGGGGGTCGGGACTGAAGCTTTCTTT. The complete variable domain, with remaining parts taken from reference TRBV7-9 and TRBJ1-1, reads DTGVSQNPRHKITKRGQNVTFRCDPISEHNRLYWYRQTLGQGPEFLTYFQNEAQLEKSRLLSDRFSAERPKGSFSTLEIQRTEQGDSAMYLCASSLSGVGTEAFFGQGTRLTVV.

The rearrangement links TRBV11-2 to TRBJ2-7; 11 bases line up with TRBD2. Trimming removed 5 bases from V and 2 bases from J; junction bases left unmatched: 5. The CDR3 spans 15 residues. Germline V gene sequence: CDR1 SGHAT, CDR2 FQNNGV. The CDR3 nucleotides read TGTGCCAGCAGCGGGGGGACTAGCGGTACCTACGAGCAGTACTTC. It is translated as CASSGGTSGTYEQYF.

The table lists this clone with a count of one. J is TRBJ1-1 and V is TRBV7-6, with D unresolved. The V gene lost 5 bases and the J gene lost 3 bases, with 10 bases spanning the gap. From germline, CDR1 is SGHVS and CDR2 FNYEAQ. The CDR3 totals 13 residues. CDR3 nucleotide sequence: TGTGCCAGCAGCCCCCAGGAGGACACTGAAGCTTTCTTT. This sequence encodes CASSPQEDTEAFF.

This chain connects TRBV5-1 to TRBJ1-4; D is uncertain. The V gene lost 1 base and the J gene lost 3 bases, with 7 bases spanning the gap. The CDR3 runs to 14 residues. Germline CDR1 reads SGHRS; CDR2 reads YFSETQ. The CDR3 reads CASSLYSPNEKLFF. CDR3 DNA: TGCGCCAGCAGCTTGTACAGTCCTAATGAAAAACTGTTTTTT.

This sequence joins TRBV6-1 and TRBJ2-5; TRBD2 matches at 12 bases. The DNA end is more similar to TRBJ2-7, so the J call may be wrong. This CDR3 is 15 amino acids long. Germline values: CDR1 MNHNS, CDR2 SASEGT. CDR3 sequence reads: CASERLAGDFYEQYF. The CDR3 nucleotides are TGTGCCAGCGAACGACTAGCGGGAGATTTCTACGAGCAGTACTTC.

This clone was detected only once. The chain couples TRBV2 to TRBJ1-5; 8 positions match TRBD1. CDR3 size: 15 residues. V gave up 6 bases and J gave up 4 bases; unmatched junction bases: 8. CDR1 and CDR2 (germline): SNHLY, FYNNEI. CDR3 region: CASRLDRGGNQPQHF. The CDR3 DNA is TGTGCCAGCAGGCTTGACAGGGGAGGAAATCAGCCCCAGCATTTT.

In its sample, this clone was seen a few times. The V call is TRBV21-1, the J call TRBJ1-2. TRBV21-1 represents a pseudogene. The CDR3 is made up of 16 amino acids. The CDR3 nucleotides are TGTGCCAGCAGCAAAGAGAGGAACACCATCAACTATGGCTACACCTTC. Its translation is CASSKERNTINYGYTF.

The rearrangement links TRBV19 to TRBJ1-1; weak D call: TRBD1 (5 bases). Germline assignment: CDR1 LNHDA and CDR2 SQIVND (reference sequence). This CDR3 contains 14 residues. The V end was cut by 3 bases, the J end by 0 bases, with 8 bases between. The CDR3: CASSIGHLNTEAFF. CDR3 sequence (DNA): TGTGCCAGTAGTATCGGACACCTGAACACTGAAGCTTTCTTT.

The V call is TRBV28, the J call TRBJ1-4, with 7 nucleotides matching TRBD1. The CDR3 length is 14 residues. J gave up 5 bases and V 7 bases, and 7 bases lay outside the gene matches. The germline gives CDR1 MDHEN, CDR2 SYDVKM. The CDR3 spells CASKSQGSNEKLFF. CDR3 nucleotide sequence: TGTGCCAGCAAGTCACAGGGGAGCAATGAAAAACTGTTTTTT.